These 25 T cell receptor beta chains were all obtained from the same sample, sequenced in a study of blood T cell repertoires in COVID-19. The table came from immunoSEQ multiplex PCR; TCRdb's copy has only in-frame clones and leaves some out. The data show some 31,000 clones, around 93% seen once. Sequenced material: peripheral blood. These receptors originate from a human donor with active COVID-19. The donor label of this sample is uncertain.

The CDR3 region has the DNA TGTGCCAGCACTCATGGGTCCGGGTACACTGAAGCTTTCTTT. Amino acids: CASTHGSGYTEAFF. The chain joins TRBV27 to TRBJ1-1; no clear D. Germline assignment: CDR1 MNHEY and CDR2 SMNVEV (reference sequence). This CDR3 spans 14 amino acids. Trimming shortened V by 7 bases and J by 3 bases, and 15 bases separated the two germline ends.

This chain uses TRBV4-1 with TRBJ1-2; D remains ambiguous. V lost 1 base to trimming and J lost 4 bases, with 10 bases between them. Germline-derived CDR1 and CDR2 are MGHRA and YSYEKL. The CDR3 has 14 residues. The CDR3 region has the DNA TGCGCCAGCAGCCAAGTAACGGGTACCTATGGCTACACCTTC. It translates to CASSQVTGTYGYTF.

The CDR3 DNA reads as TGCGCCAGCAGCGTCAACAGGAAGTTCTCCGGGGAGCTGTTTTTT. It encodes CASSVNRKFSGELFF. The chain combines TRBV4-1 with TRBJ2-2; D is possibly TRBD1 (5 bases). The CDR3 consists of 15 residues. Germline CDR1 and CDR2: MGHRA and YSYEKL. The V gene lost 5 bases and the J gene lost 6 bases, with 16 bases spanning the gap.

V gene TRBV7-3 combines with J gene TRBJ2-2; D not certain. CDR3 size: 14 residues. The V end lost 4 bases, the J end lost 4 bases, and 10 bases lay between the germline ends. Germline values: CDR1 SGHTA, CDR2 FQGTGA. DNA for the CDR3: TGTGCCAGCAGCTCATGGGCTGGCACCGGGGAGCTGTTTTTT. Translated: CASSSWAGTGELFF.

This chain uses TRBV4-1 with TRBJ2-2; 7 nucleotides agree with TRBD1. This CDR3 comprises 13 residues. CDR1 and CDR2 (germline): MGHRA, YSYEKL. V lost 5 bases to trimming and J lost 4 bases; unmatched junction nucleotides: 1. This chain's CDR3 is CASSTGVTGELFF. CDR3 sequence (DNA): TGCGCCAGCAGCACAGGGGTCACCGGGGAGCTGTTTTTT.

The rearrangement uses TRBV5-1 and TRBJ1-1; no firm D call. Per germline, CDR1 SGHRS and CDR2 YFSETQ. The V and J ends lost 4 bases and 7 bases respectively, with 8 bases between them. This CDR3 has 11 residues. CDR3 sequence reads: CASSAGLEAFF. The CDR3 nucleotides read TGCGCCAGCAGCGCCGGACTTGAAGCTTTCTTT. Based on the CDR3 plus reference TRBV5-1 and TRBJ1-1, the full variable domain is KAGVTQTPRYLIKTRGQQVTLSCSPISGHRSVSWYQQTPGQGLQFLFEYFSETQRNKGNFPGRFSGRQFSNSRSEMNVSTLELGDSALYLCASSAGLEAFFGQGTRLTVV.

V and J are TRBV15 and TRBJ2-5; 8 bases are a match to TRBD2. Looked up from germline, CDR1 is LNHNV and CDR2 is YYDKDF (reference sequence). V shed 1 base, J shed 4 bases, and the junction held 8 bases outside the gene matches. This CDR3 spans 16 amino acids. The CDR3 nucleotides read TGTGCCACCAGCAGAGTGCCTAGCGGGCGTCGAGAGACCCAGTACTTC. It is translated as CATSRVPSGRRETQYF.

The chain carries TRBV28 and TRBJ2-3; no clear D. V was trimmed by 6 bases and J by 2 bases, leaving 9 bases between them. CDR1 and CDR2 from the germline V gene are MDHEN and SYDVKM. CDR3 length: 13 amino acids. Here the CDR3 DNA reads TGTGCCAGCAGCCACGGAGCCACAGATACGCAGTATTTT. Translation gives CASSHGATDTQYF.

In its sample, this clone was seen a few times. The chain joins TRBV4-3 to TRBJ1-2; TRBD1 matches at 9 bases. The CDR3 consists of 15 residues. Germline V gene data show CDR1 as LGHNA and CDR2 as YSLEER. The J segment lost 6 bases and the V segment lost 1 base, leaving 6 bases of the junction unmatched. CDR3 loop: CASSQGGTGYHGYTF. CDR3 nucleotide sequence: TGCGCCAGCAGCCAAGGCGGGACAGGGTACCATGGCTACACCTTC.

The chain carries TRBV2 and TRBJ1-6; the D gene is possibly TRBD1 (5 bases). CDR3 length equals 15 residues. Trimming took 6 bases from V and 10 from J, leaving 19 bases between them. CDR1 and CDR2 from the germline V gene are SNHLY and FYNNEI. For the CDR3, the DNA is TGTGCCAGCAGCGGTTCATTGGGGCTGTACTCACCCCTCCACTTT. Translating gives CASSGSLGLYSPLHF.

This sequence joins TRBV7-2 and TRBJ2-7; weak D call: TRBD2 (6 bases). The CDR3 is made up of 14 amino acids. V lost 4 bases, J lost 0 bases, and 10 bases lay in between. CDR1 is SGHTA and CDR2 is FQGNSA in the germline V gene. The CDR3 loop reads CASSWGVSSYEQYF. The DNA for the CDR3 is TGTGCCAGCAGCTGGGGGGTAAGCTCCTACGAGCAGTACTTC.

This clone was recorded only once. The rearrangement uses TRBV4-1 and TRBJ2-7; TRBD1 matches 8 bases. After removal of 3 bases from V and 2 bases from J, the junction contained 6 bases not matched to a gene. The germline V gene encodes CDR1 MGHRA and CDR2 YSYEKL. This CDR3 has 15 residues. CDR3 amino acids: CASSQADRGTYEQYF. The CDR3 DNA reads TGCGCCAGCAGCCAGGCAGACAGGGGTACCTACGAGCAGTACTTC.

The chain carries TRBV6-2 or TRBV6-3 and TRBJ2-2; 13 positions agree with TRBD2. The CDR3 consists of 20 residues. The trim removed 2 bases at V and 4 bases at J, leaving 13 bases unmatched. The V gene's germline CDR1 is MNHEY and CDR2 SVGEGT. The CDR3 is CASSYTIGTSGMSSTGELFF. CDR3 DNA sequence: TGTGCCAGCAGTTACACTATTGGGACTAGCGGGATGAGTTCCACCGGGGAGCTGTTTTTT.

The J gene is TRBJ1-1, the V gene TRBV2, with D possibly matching TRBD1 (6 bases). Looked up from germline, CDR1 is SNHLY and CDR2 is FYNNEI. Between the trimmed V and J ends, which lost 2 bases and 4 bases, there was a span of 11 bases. CDR3 length equals 14 residues. The CDR3 is CASSERQGLTEAFF. Written as DNA, the CDR3 is TGTGCCAGCAGTGAACGGCAGGGGCTCACTGAAGCTTTCTTT.

The rearrangement joins TRBV11-2 to TRBJ2-5, with 8 bases aligning to TRBD2. The germline V gene encodes CDR1 SGHAT and CDR2 FQNNGV. The CDR3 runs 15 residues. V dropped 1 base and J dropped 7; count of bases not matched to a gene: 8. The DNA for the CDR3 is TGTGCCAGCAGCTTAGGTGCGAGCCGGGGGGGGACCCAGTACTTC. It translates to CASSLGASRGGTQYF.

This chain links TRBV11-1 with TRBJ2-1, with 14 bases fitting TRBD2. CDR1 and CDR2 from the germline V gene are SGHAT and FQDESV (reference sequence). With V trimmed by 5 bases and J by 7 bases, 4 bases remained unmatched. The CDR3 length is 15 residues. Here the CDR3 DNA reads TGTGCCAGCAGCCCGGGACTAGCGGGAGTTAATGAGCAGTTCTTC. It encodes CASSPGLAGVNEQFF.

The chain joins TRBV3-1 (or the pseudogene TRBV3-2) to TRBJ2-7; 8 bases line up with TRBD2. CDR1 is LGHDT and CDR2 is YNNKEL in the germline V gene (reference sequence). J gave up 3 bases and V 0 bases, and 10 bases lay outside the gene matches. The CDR3 length is 17 residues. The CDR3 spells CASSQEFREGSHYEQYF. CDR3 in DNA: TGTGCCAGCAGCCAAGAGTTCCGGGAGGGGAGCCACTACGAGCAGTACTTC.

This clone was seen more than once but under ten times. The chain is built from TRBV27 and TRBJ2-5; D might be TRBD1 (6 bases). Germline V lookup: CDR1 MNHEY, CDR2 SMNVEV (reference sequence). This CDR3 spans 15 amino acids. The V gene lost 0 bases and the J gene lost 3 bases, with 11 bases spanning the gap. CDR3 protein: CASSLSWAGEETQYF. For the CDR3, the DNA is TGTGCCAGCAGTTTATCGTGGGCAGGGGAAGAGACCCAGTACTTC.

The V call is TRBV4-1, the J call TRBJ2-1, with 7 bases fitting TRBD2. Germline CDR1 is MGHRA and CDR2 is YSYEKL. Unmatched junction bases numbered 8, after V lost 0 bases and J lost 3 bases. The CDR3 length is 17 residues. The CDR3 region has the DNA TGCGCCAGCAGCCAAGATTGGAGCGGGATCCACTACAATGAGCAGTTCTTC. This gives the protein CASSQDWSGIHYNEQFF.

The V gene is TRBV4-1, the J gene TRBJ2-3; TRBD2 might be the D (5 bases). This CDR3 comprises 14 residues. The germline V gene encodes CDR1 MGHRA and CDR2 YSYEKL. Trimming pared 4 bases from V and 4 bases from J, leaving 12 bases between. CDR3 loop: CASSRESAADTQYF. The CDR3 bases are TGCGCCAGCAGCCGGGAGTCGGCGGCAGATACGCAGTATTTT.

CDR3 sequence reads: CASSVSPGREAFF. CDR3 bases: TGTGCCAGCAGCGTGAGTCCGGGTCGGGAAGCTTTCTTT. The chain joins TRBV9 to TRBJ1-1; unclear D gene. This CDR3 is built from 13 residues. CDR1 is SGDLS, CDR2 YYNGEE, per germline. Trimming removed 2 bases from V and 8 bases from J, with 13 bases in between. Based on the CDR3 plus reference TRBV9 and TRBJ1-1, the full variable domain is DSGVTQTPKHLITATGQRVTLRCSPRSGDLSVYWYQQSLDQGLQFLIQYYNGEERAKGNILERFSAQQFPDLHSELNLSSLELGDSALYFCASSVSPGREAFFGQGTRLTVV.

About this clone: Within the sample, other DNA sequences also encode this same CDR3. The V call is TRBV9, the J call TRBJ1-6; D unresolved. Trimming shortened V by 2 bases and J by 0 bases, and 3 bases separated the two germline ends. Germline lookup yields CDR1 SGDLS and CDR2 YYNGEE. The CDR3 runs 14 residues. The CDR3 sequence is CASSVGSYNSPLHF. Written as DNA, the CDR3 is TGTGCCAGCAGCGTCGGCTCCTATAATTCACCCCTCCACTTT.

V usage is TRBV24-1 and J usage is TRBJ2-1, with D perhaps matching TRBD1 (6 bases). In germline, CDR1 is KGHDR, CDR2 SFDVKD. This CDR3 comprises 12 residues. Trimming removed 9 bases from V and 5 bases from J, with 10 bases in between. The DNA of the CDR3 is TGTGCCACCTCGACAGGAAACAATGAGCAGTTCTTC. This sequence encodes CATSTGNNEQFF.

The rearrangement joins TRBV5-1 to TRBJ2-5, with TRBD1 identical over 8 bases. V trimming: 1 base; J trimming: 3 bases; junction bases outside the gene matches: 8. Germline values: CDR1 SGHRS, CDR2 YFSETQ. CDR3 length: 16 amino acids. The CDR3 coding sequence is TGCGCCAGCAGCTTGCCACTTGGGACAGGAAAAGAGACCCAGTACTTC. Translated: CASSLPLGTGKETQYF.

The genes are TRBV7-6 and TRBJ2-4; 8 bases are shared with TRBD1. This CDR3 is 17 amino acids long. Germline CDR1 reads SGHVS; CDR2 reads FNYEAQ. V was clipped by 0 bases and J by 0 bases; unmatched bases: 4. CDR3 loop: CASSLAYRGTAKNIQYF. CDR3 sequence (DNA): TGTGCCAGCAGCTTAGCCTACAGGGGGACAGCCAAAAACATTCAGTACTTC.